The clone carrying this T cell receptor (beta chain) occurred many times. The entry originates in a study of T cells in Graves' hyperthyroidism and ophthalmopathy. Germline loops: CDR1 SGHDT, CDR2 YYEEEE. Trimming cost V 5 bases and J 5 bases, with 11 bases left between them. This CDR3 is 13 amino acids long. RNA transcripts gave rise to amplified TCR beta CDR3 regions. The HTBI primer set served for first-round RT-PCR of the TCR CDR3. MiXCR was run by TCRdb on the multiplex PCR reads, yielding one entry per CDR3 protein. Among over 350,000 distinct CDR3 sequences listed, around 15% were seen once. Criteria for exclusion of patients were uncontrolled infection, other autoimmune disease, pregnancy or lactation.

This TCR was recovered from a man between 45 and 60 years old with Graves' ophthalmopathy. The chain is built from TRBV5-6 and TRBJ2-1; D gene ambiguous. Sequencing was performed on blood. The CDR3 loop reads CASSRGQNNEQFF. In nucleotides, the CDR3 is TGTGCCAGCAGTCGCGGCCAAAACAATGAGCAGTTCTTC. Full variable domain (remainder filled in from reference TRBV5-6 and TRBJ2-1): DAGVTQSPTHLIKTRGQQVTLRCSPKSGHDTVSWYQQALGQGPQFIFQYYEEEERQRGNFPDRFSGHQFPNYSSELNVNALLLGDSALYLCASSRGQNNEQFFGPGTRLTVL.